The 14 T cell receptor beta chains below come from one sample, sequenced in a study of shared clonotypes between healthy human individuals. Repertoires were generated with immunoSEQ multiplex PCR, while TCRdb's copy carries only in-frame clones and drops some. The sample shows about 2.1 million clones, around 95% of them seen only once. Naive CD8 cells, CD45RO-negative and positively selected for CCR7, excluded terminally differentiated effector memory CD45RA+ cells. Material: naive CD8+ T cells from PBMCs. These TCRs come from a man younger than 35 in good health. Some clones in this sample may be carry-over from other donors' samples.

The CDR3 DNA reads TGTGCCACCAGCAGAGGTAGCGGGAGGAGCGACGAGCAGTACTTC. It specifies CATSRGSGRSDEQYF. The chain carries TRBV15 and TRBJ2-7, with 10 bases matching TRBD2. The V gene's germline CDR1 is LNHNV and CDR2 YYDKDF (reference sequence). Trimming removed 1 base from V and 5 bases from J; junction bases left unmatched: 5. The CDR3 has 15 amino acids.

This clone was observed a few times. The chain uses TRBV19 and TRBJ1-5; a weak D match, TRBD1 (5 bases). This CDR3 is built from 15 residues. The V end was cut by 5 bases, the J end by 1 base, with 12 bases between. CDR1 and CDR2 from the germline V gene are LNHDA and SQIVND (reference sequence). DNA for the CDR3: TGTGCCAGTAGTTGGGGCTACGGGAGCAATCAGCCCCAGCATTTT. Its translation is CASSWGYGSNQPQHF.

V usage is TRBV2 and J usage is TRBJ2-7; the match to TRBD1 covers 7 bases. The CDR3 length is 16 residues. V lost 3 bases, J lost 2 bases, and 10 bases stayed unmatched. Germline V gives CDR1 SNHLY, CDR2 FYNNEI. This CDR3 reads CASSDRDRLWPYEQYF. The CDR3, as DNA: TGTGCCAGCAGTGACCGGGACAGACTTTGGCCCTACGAGCAGTACTTC. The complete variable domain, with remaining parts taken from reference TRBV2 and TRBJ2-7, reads EPEVTQTPSHQVTQMGQEVILRCVPISNHLYFYWYRQILGQKVEFLVSFYNNEISEKSEIFDDQFSVERPDGSNFTLKIRSTKLEDSAMYFCASSDRDRLWPYEQYFGPGTRLTVT.

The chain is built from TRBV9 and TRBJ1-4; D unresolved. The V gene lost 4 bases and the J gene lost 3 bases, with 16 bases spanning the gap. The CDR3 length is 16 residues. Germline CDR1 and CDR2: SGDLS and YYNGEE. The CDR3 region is CASSPVPDGANEKLFF. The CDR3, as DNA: TGTGCCAGCAGCCCGGTCCCCGACGGGGCTAATGAAAAACTGTTTTTT.

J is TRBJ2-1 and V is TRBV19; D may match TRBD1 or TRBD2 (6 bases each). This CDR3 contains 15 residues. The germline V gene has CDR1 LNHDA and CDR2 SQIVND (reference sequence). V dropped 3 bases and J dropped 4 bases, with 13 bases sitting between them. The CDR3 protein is CASSIHGGEYNEQFF. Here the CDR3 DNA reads TGTGCCAGTAGTATTCACGGGGGCGAATACAATGAGCAGTTCTTC.

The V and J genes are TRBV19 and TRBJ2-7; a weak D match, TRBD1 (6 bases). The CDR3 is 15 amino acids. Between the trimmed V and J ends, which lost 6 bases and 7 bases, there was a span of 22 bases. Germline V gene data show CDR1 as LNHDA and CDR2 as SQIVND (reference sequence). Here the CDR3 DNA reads TGTGCCAGTAGGGATACCGGGACACAGGGAGAGGAGCAGTACTTC. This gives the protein CASRDTGTQGEEQYF.

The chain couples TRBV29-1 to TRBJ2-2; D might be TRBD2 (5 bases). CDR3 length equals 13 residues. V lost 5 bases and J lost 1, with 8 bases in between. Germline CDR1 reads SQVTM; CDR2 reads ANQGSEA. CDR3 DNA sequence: TGCAGCGTTTTTCGGGGGAACACCGGGGAGCTGTTTTTT. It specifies CSVFRGNTGELFF.

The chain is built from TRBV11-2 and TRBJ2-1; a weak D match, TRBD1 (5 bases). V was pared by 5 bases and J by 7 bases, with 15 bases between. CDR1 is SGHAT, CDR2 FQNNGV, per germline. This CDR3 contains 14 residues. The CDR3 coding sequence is TGTGCCAGCAGCAAAGGGGTCAGGGTGAATGAGCAGTTCTTC. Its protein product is CASSKGVRVNEQFF.

CDR3 DNA: TGCAGCGTTGCCGGGGGACTAGCGAGCTACGAGCAGTACTTC. Translating gives CSVAGGLASYEQYF. The chain combines TRBV29-1 with TRBJ2-7; 10 nucleotides line up with TRBD2. Germline CDR1 and CDR2: SQVTM and ANQGSEA. The V and J ends lost 4 bases and 3 bases, in that order; junction bases with no gene match: 6. The CDR3 runs to 14 residues.

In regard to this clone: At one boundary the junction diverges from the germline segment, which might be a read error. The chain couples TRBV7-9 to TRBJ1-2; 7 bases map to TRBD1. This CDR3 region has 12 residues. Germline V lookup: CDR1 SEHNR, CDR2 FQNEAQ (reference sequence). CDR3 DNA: TGTGCCAGCAGCTTAGCGCTAGGTGACAGGGCCTTC. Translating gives CASSLALGDRAF.

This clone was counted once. CDR3 sequence (DNA): TGCAGCGCCACTATCCCCGGACTAGCGGGAGGCTCCCTCTACGAGCAGTACTTC. It encodes CSATIPGLAGGSLYEQYF. The gene calls are TRBV29-1 and TRBJ2-7; 14 nucleotides align to TRBD2. Germline V gene lookup returns CDR1 SQVTM and CDR2 ANQGSEA. With V trimmed by 7 bases and J by 3 bases, 17 bases remained unmatched. The length of the CDR3 is 18 residues.

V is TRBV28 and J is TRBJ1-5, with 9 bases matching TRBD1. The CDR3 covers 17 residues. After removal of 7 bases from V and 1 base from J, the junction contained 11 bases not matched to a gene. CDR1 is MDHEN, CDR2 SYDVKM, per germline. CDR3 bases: TGTGCCAGCACACCTCTACAGGGGGCGCTCAGCAATCAGCCCCAGCATTTT. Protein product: CASTPLQGALSNQPQHF.

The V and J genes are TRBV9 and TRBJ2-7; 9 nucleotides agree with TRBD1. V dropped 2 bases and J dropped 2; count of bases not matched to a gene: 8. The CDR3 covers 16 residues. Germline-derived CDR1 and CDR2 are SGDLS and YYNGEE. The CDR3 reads CASSVRGGTGTYEQYF. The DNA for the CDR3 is TGTGCCAGCAGCGTGAGGGGAGGGACAGGGACCTACGAGCAGTACTTC.

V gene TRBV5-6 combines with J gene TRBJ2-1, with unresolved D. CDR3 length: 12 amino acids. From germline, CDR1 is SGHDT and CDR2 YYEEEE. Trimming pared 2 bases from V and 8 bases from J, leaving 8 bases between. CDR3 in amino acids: CASSFTAYEQFF. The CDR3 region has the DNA TGTGCCAGCAGCTTCACAGCGTATGAGCAGTTCTTC.